This TCR beta chain was sequenced for a study of cytomegalovirus exposure and HLA in healthy donors. Both 60 Vbeta primers and 13 Jbeta primers went into the PCR. Using immunoSEQ multiplex PCR, the repertoire was profiled, and TCRdb retains in-frame clones only, with some absent. The data show 150,000 to 180,000 clones, about 76% seen once. Sequenced input: PBMCs. The sequence was obtained from a man aged 30 to 39 in good health and CMV-seropositive.

Here the CDR3 DNA reads TGTGCCTCAGCAGGGGCGCGGGTTGGCTATGGCTACACCTTC. Translating it yields CASAGARVGYGYTF. The gene calls are TRBV30 and TRBJ1-2; D is perhaps TRBD1 (6 bases). The CDR3 length is 14 residues. Germline-derived CDR1 and CDR2 are GTSNPN and SVGIG (reference sequence). The V gene lost 7 bases and the J gene lost 4 bases, with 19 bases spanning the gap.